These 11 T cell receptor beta chains came from one sample sequenced in a study of T-cell memory formation after mild COVID-19. TCRdb reanalysed the 5' RACE reads using MiXCR and keeps one entry per CDR3 protein. This sample carries roughly 80,000 distinct CDR3 sequences, roughly 23% of them seen once, and the ten largest clones take roughly 39%. The source material was PBMCs or a T cell subset sorted from them (not recorded which). The receptors here all came from a young man who had mild COVID-19 (a few samples of this study predate the infection). Cell type and time point are not known.

The chain couples TRBV12-3 or TRBV12-4 to TRBJ2-7; TRBD2 matches at 13 bases. Unmatched junction bases numbered 4, after V lost 7 bases and J lost 1 base. The CDR3 spans 15 residues. Here the CDR3 reads CASTQTSGGSYEQYF. The CDR3, as DNA: TGTGCCAGCACCCAGACTAGCGGGGGGTCCTACGAGCAGTACTTC.

Only a few counts were recorded for this clonotype. The rearrangement uses TRBV7-9 and TRBJ2-1; D possibly corresponds to TRBD2 (6 bases). The CDR3 contains 13 residues. In germline, CDR1 is SEHNR, CDR2 FQNEAQ (reference sequence). V lost 4 bases to trimming and J lost 7 bases, with 11 bases between them. CDR3 residues: CASSSPLANEQFF. CDR3 DNA: TGTGCCAGCAGCTCCCCCCTAGCGAATGAGCAGTTCTTC.

The chain recombines TRBV7-3 with TRBJ2-7, with D possibly TRBD2 on 5 matching bases. This CDR3 has 13 amino acids. The germline CDR1 and CDR2 sequences are SGHTA and FQGTGA. The germline V and J ends were trimmed by 5 bases and 7 bases, with 15 bases remaining between them. CDR3 in amino acids: CASSPLRALEQYV. Here the CDR3 DNA reads TGTGCCAGCAGCCCGCTGAGGGCACTAGAGCAGTACGTC.

The chain couples TRBV23-1 to TRBJ2-1, with TRBD2 identical over 7 bases. TRBV23-1 is annotated as an ORF whose role is uncertain. Trimming at V came to 2 bases and at J to 1 base, leaving 5 bases not matched to a gene. CDR3 size: 16 residues. CDR3 nucleotide sequence: TGCGCCAGCAGTCAAAGCGGGGATAGGTCCTACAATGAGCAGTTCTTC. This codes for CASSQSGDRSYNEQFF.

This clonotype came up a few times. V gene TRBV12-3 or TRBV12-4 combines with J gene TRBJ2-2; 9 bases agree with TRBD2. The CDR3 loop spans 15 amino acids. The V gene end was trimmed by 5 bases and the J gene end by 4 bases; junction bases not matched to a gene: 5. CDR3: CASSPSGGRTGELFF. In DNA, the CDR3 is TGTGCCAGCAGTCCCAGCGGGGGGCGCACCGGGGAGCTGTTTTTT.

This clonotype was observed a handful of times. The V call is TRBV7-9, the J call TRBJ2-5; 8 bases line up with TRBD1. Germline V gene data show CDR1 as SEHNR and CDR2 as FQNEAQ (reference sequence). CDR3 size: 17 residues. Trimming cost V 5 bases and J 1 base; bases outside gene matches: 12. CDR3 nucleotides: TGTGCCAGCAGCGTCCCGTTCGGACAGGGAATCCAAGAGACCCAGTACTTC. Its translation: CASSVPFGQGIQETQYF.

The chain employs TRBV6-2 or TRBV6-3 and TRBJ2-7, with TRBD1 matching 8 bases. The CDR3 extends over 14 amino acids. CDR1 MNHEY and CDR2 SVGEGT come from the germline V gene. V lost 3 bases and J lost 4; bases outside the gene matches: 5. The CDR3 bases are TGTGCCAGCAGTTATACAGGGGGACCTTACGAGCAGTACGTC. Amino acid sequence: CASSYTGGPYEQYV.

The rearrangement uses TRBV28 and TRBJ2-1; 12 bases are a match to TRBD1. The CDR3 totals 16 residues. After removal of 4 bases from V and 5 bases from J, the junction contained 6 bases not matched to a gene. Germline CDR1 is MDHEN and CDR2 is SYDVKM. In DNA form, the CDR3 reads TGTGCCAGCAGTTCGGCAGGGACAGGGGGCAACAATGAGCAGTTCTTC. Its translation is CASSSAGTGGNNEQFF.

This clonotype showed up just a few times. V and J are TRBV6-2 or TRBV6-3 and TRBJ1-3, with TRBD1 identical over 8 bases. V dropped 6 bases and J dropped 3; count of bases not matched to a gene: 4. The CDR3 totals 14 residues. The V gene's germline CDR1 is MNHEY and CDR2 SVGEGT. CDR3 sequence: CASSRTGNGNTIYF. CDR3 sequence (DNA): TGTGCCAGCAGCCGGACAGGGAATGGAAACACCATATATTTT.

The V call is TRBV4-1, the J call TRBJ1-3; D is unclear. The V end lost 1 base, the J end lost 4 bases, and 2 bases lay between the germline ends. CDR1 is MGHRA and CDR2 is YSYEKL in the germline V gene. The CDR3 sequence is 12 residues long. The CDR3, as DNA: TGCGCCAGCAGCCAAGTCGGAAACACCATATATTTT. Its translation: CASSQVGNTIYF.

The chain employs TRBV7-8 and TRBJ1-1; TRBD1 is a possible D gene (6 bases). This CDR3 region has 15 residues. V was cut by 4 bases and J by 6 bases, with 18 bases left in between. CDR1 is SGHVS and CDR2 is FQNEAQ in the germline V gene. The CDR3 DNA reads TGTGCCAGCAGCTCACCACAGGGATCGATCCCTGAAGCTTTCTTT. It codes for CASSSPQGSIPEAFF.